The subject of this entry is one T cell receptor (beta chain). The data originate from a study of cytomegalovirus exposure and HLA in healthy donors. Study information: The 110 or so validation repertoires used a platform that matched the one used for the 600 to 700 first-cohort repertoires, as a later analysis reported.

Clones were read by immunoSEQ multiplex PCR, and TCRdb kept only the in-frame ones, dropping some. This sample has roughly 140,000 clones, with approximately 88% found just once. CDR1 and CDR2 (germline): KGHSH, LQKENI. The V gene end was trimmed by 3 bases and the J gene end by 4 bases; junction bases not matched to a gene: 7. The CDR3 covers 16 residues. The sample comprised PBMCs. The chain carries TRBV18 and TRBJ2-7; 12 positions match TRBD2. The receptor comes from a woman under 30 in good health and CMV-seropositive. The CDR3 coding sequence is TGTGCCAGCTCACCTTTGACTAGCGGGAGCACTTACGAGCAGTACTTC. As protein: CASSPLTSGSTYEQYF.